This T cell receptor beta chain was captured by sequencing in a study of CXCR3-negative and CXCR3-positive naive CD8 T cells. General observations from the study: Naive subsets expressed similar surface CD5; TRB CDR3 features served to infer TCR strength. In CXCR3-positive naive cells, the TRB CDR3s were more hydrophobic than in CXCR3-negative naive cells.

Concerning this clonotype itself: Its antigen remains unidentified.

UMI-labeled 5' RACE yielded the TRB cDNA libraries. TCRdb reprocessed the 5' RACE reads and keeps a single row for each CDR3 protein, giving no DNA. The listing records 130,000 to 150,000 distinct CDR3 sequences. Per germline, CDR1 SQVTM and CDR2 ANQGSEA. There are 15 residues in the CDR3. The gene calls are TRBV29-1 and TRBJ1-3; TCRdb picks TRBD1, but there is no DNA to check that call. The sequencing sample was made of naive CXCR3+ CD8+ T cells from blood. Indicated subset: CD45RO-CCR7+CD27+CD95- naive CD8+ T cells expressing CXCR3 (TNR3+). This TCR derives from a human donor in good health. Some clones in this sample may be carry-over from other donors' samples. CDR3 protein: CSVEHDRNSGNTIYF.